This T cell receptor beta chain derives from a study of T cells in Graves' hyperthyroidism and ophthalmopathy (dated by TCRdb to 2018 to 2020). About the full investigation: Peripheral blood was collected at initial diagnosis, before any treatment. A discovery cohort of approximately 97 patients, about 43 with Graves' ophthalmopathy and roughly 59 with stable Graves' hyperthyroidism, was used to find distinguishing TCR V-J signatures. An independent validation cohort of 18 to 20 hyperthyroidism patients and over 15 patients who later progressed to ophthalmopathy tested prospective prediction of ophthalmopathy. For training and testing, the 80 to 100 patients in the discovery cohort were randomly divided in a 7:3 ratio. In addition, the study compared T-cell repertoires in thyroid tissue and in blood from a handful of Graves' hyperthyroidism patients. Once sampling was done, hyperthyroidism patients were given methimazole at a starting dose of 30 mg daily, whereas ophthalmopathy patients were given high-dose intravenous methylprednisolone. The paper describes TCR Vbeta CDR3 sequencing of 120 to 150 peripheral blood samples, made up of 43 ophthalmopathy patients, roughly 75 hyperthyroidism patients and 17 progressor patients. The paper's findings and limits, for the study overall: In validation, the model predicted progression to ophthalmopathy with approximately 71% sensitivity and 72.22% specificity, a median of about 6.7 months before onset. In cross-validation, a model built on a 13 V-J signature told ophthalmopathy apart from stable hyperthyroidism with 87.88% sensitivity and approximately 84% specificity, and in testing the same model reached 80%/75%. Most expanded thyroid clonotypes (frequency above 0.001) were also found in blood, which suggests that blood repertoires may mirror thyroid immune responses. Sample size was not statistically predetermined, and investigators were not blinded to group allocation.

Amplification of TCR beta CDR3 regions was carried out from RNA transcripts. For the first round of RT-PCR on the TCR CDR3, the HTBI primer set was used together with the Qiagen OneStep RT-PCR kit. The libraries were constructed in a second round of multiplex PCR and then size-selected and purified. Libraries were sequenced paired-end with 100 bp reads on an Illumina HiSeq2000. Processing in the source paper ran as follows. SOAPnuke was used to process the raw data, throwing out any read that contained adapters or uncalled bases, had a mean Phred below 15, or lacked an exact constant-primer or identifier match. High-quality paired reads were merged using COPE v1.2.5, and each unique nucleotide sequence was defined as a clonotype. Clonotypes were aligned to IMGT TRBV, TRBD and TRBJ reference segments using MiTCR v1.1. The analysis included only V-J combinations with a frequency above 0.0001, which together covered approximately 99% of the repertoires. A TCS score was defined as the ratio of F50 (clonal expansion) to E x V (chaos), with BLOSUM62-based TCRdist applied between CDR3 peptides within each V-J. Welch's t-statistics and random forest reduced around 550 V-J features to some 14, which were used in a naive Bayes classifier (R e1071). TCRdb took the public reads, trimmed them with fastp at Q25, ran MiXCR for clone calling and kept in-frame beta chains. Rows with a matching CDR3 protein are joined into one entry that keeps the most common DNA and genes. The V and J calls shown here were made by TCRdb, not taken from the authors' results. The sample table lists about 200,000 distinct CDR3 sequences, about a sixth of them with a count of one. The ten biggest clones cover approximately 56% of the sample.

This clonotype was observed many times. No cognate antigen has been identified for it. Nothing much larger sits one base from this clone, and base qualities are not available. Stable Graves' hyperthyroidism was defined as no progression to ophthalmopathy during 18 months of follow-up. Hyperthyroidism patients were newly diagnosed, with disease duration under 2 months, and aged 18 to 65 years. Any patient with an uncontrolled infection, another autoimmune disease, pregnancy or lactation was excluded. Clinical symptoms, serum thyroxine and TRAb, thyroid ultrasound, and orbital computed tomography formed the basis for the diagnoses. PBMCs were isolated from approximately 10 ml of fresh peripheral blood by Ficoll-Paque density gradient centrifugation. Trizol reagent was used to extract total RNA, and RNA quality was then checked on an Agilent 2100 Bioanalyzer. Based on the germline V gene, the CDR1 and CDR2 sequences are MDHEN and SYDVKM. Clipping removes 4 bases from V and 2 bases from J, with 9 as the unmatched junction base count. Counted from cysteine to phenylalanine, this CDR3 has 16 amino acids. The retained sequence is limited to the CDR3, 48 bases, with the frame set at the first base.

The TCR sequence derives from a woman aged 45-60 years with Graves' hyperthyroidism. Sequenced sample: blood. Recombination connected TRBV28 to TRBJ2-7, and TRBD2 matches 9 of the central bases. The sequence in DNA is TGTGCCAGCAGTTCTTCTGGGACTAGCTTAGCCTACGAGCAGTACTTC. Translation gives CASSSSGTSLAYEQYF.